This T cell receptor (beta chain) was identified during a study of blood T cell repertoires in COVID-19. TCRdb keeps only in-frame clones here, not all; method: immunoSEQ multiplex PCR. The sample carries 180,000 or so clones, roughly 80% recorded once. CDR1 is SGHRS, CDR2 YFSETQ, per germline. With V trimmed by 0 bases and J by 1 base, 2 bases remained unmatched. The CDR3 spans 15 residues. The chain is built from TRBV5-1 and TRBJ2-3; TRBD1 agrees at 7 bases. Sequenced sample: PBMCs or T cells enriched from blood (not recorded which). The clonotype originates from a man aged 60 to 75 who had been exposed to COVID-19. CDR3 sequence (DNA): TGCGCCAGCAGCTTGGTTGGACAGGGCACAGATACGCAGTATTTT. It specifies CASSLVGQGTDTQYF.